These 14 T cell receptor beta chains were sequenced from one sample in a study of blood T cell repertoires in COVID-19. Generated by immunoSEQ multiplex PCR, the TCRdb table keeps only in-frame clones and is missing some. This table has 70,000 to 80,000 clones, 91% appearing once. Sequenced input: peripheral blood. All receptors come from a woman in her sixties with active COVID-19.

The J gene is TRBJ2-2, the V gene TRBV24-1, with a possible D match to TRBD1 (6 bases). Germline V gene data show CDR1 as KGHDR and CDR2 as SFDVKD. This CDR3 has 14 residues. Trimming stripped 6 bases from V and 6 bases from J, with 13 bases between. The CDR3 here is CATSPYREAGELFF. As DNA, the CDR3 is TGTGCCACCAGTCCTTACAGGGAAGCCGGGGAGCTGTTTTTT.

The rearrangement uses TRBV23-1 and TRBJ2-2; weak D call: TRBD1 (6 bases). TRBV23-1 is flagged as an ORF with uncertain function. V was pared by 2 bases and J by 0 bases, with 10 bases between. The CDR3 runs 16 residues. The CDR3 reads CASSQAKGANTGELFF. CDR3 nucleotide sequence: TGCGCCAGCAGTCAAGCCAAGGGGGCGAACACCGGGGAGCTGTTTTTT.

The rearrangement joins TRBV28 to TRBJ1-5, with 8 positions matching TRBD1. Germline CDR1 and CDR2: MDHEN and SYDVKM. The CDR3 has 16 residues. V was clipped by 7 bases and J by 5 bases; unmatched bases: 13. The CDR3 is CASIGPRQGFYQPQHF. The CDR3 DNA follows: TGTGCCAGCATTGGCCCGAGACAGGGGTTCTATCAGCCCCAGCATTTT.

This sequence joins TRBV5-1 and TRBJ2-3; TRBD1 aligns across 9 bases. The CDR3 runs 15 residues. The germline V gene has CDR1 SGHRS and CDR2 YFSETQ. Unmatched junction bases numbered 6, after V lost 2 bases and J lost 5 bases. The CDR3 sequence is CASSFGYRGRDTQYF. CDR3 bases: TGCGCCAGCAGCTTCGGATACAGGGGGCGAGATACGCAGTATTTT.

This chain connects TRBV4-1 to TRBJ2-7; tentatively, D is TRBD2 (5 bases). V lost 4 bases to trimming and J lost 0 bases, with 19 bases between them. Germline V gene sequence: CDR1 MGHRA, CDR2 YSYEKL. The CDR3 is 17 amino acids. The CDR3 DNA reads as TGCGCCAGCAGCCCCGCCCACGTAGAGGGTAGCTCCTACGAGCAGTACTTC. This sequence encodes CASSPAHVEGSSYEQYF.

The chain couples TRBV7-9 to TRBJ1-1; no reliable D call. V dropped 5 bases and J dropped 4 bases, with 20 bases sitting between them. CDR1 is SEHNR and CDR2 is FQNEAQ in the germline V gene (reference sequence). The CDR3 sequence is 16 residues long. CDR3 in amino acids: CASSHRREADTTEAFF. The DNA of the CDR3 is TGTGCCAGCAGCCACAGACGGGAAGCTGATACCACTGAAGCTTTCTTT.

This clone appeared a single time. J is TRBJ2-7 and V is TRBV25-1; tentatively, D is TRBD2 (6 bases). The CDR3 contains 14 residues. Trimming took 3 bases from V and 9 from J, leaving 18 bases between them. CDR1 MGHDK and CDR2 SYGVNS come from the germline V gene. Written as DNA, the CDR3 is TGTGCCAGCAGTGACTCCGGGCCCAAGGAGGGGCAGTACTTC. The encoded protein is CASSDSGPKEGQYF.

The chain uses TRBV7-2 and TRBJ2-5, with a weak D call TRBD2 (5 bases). V was clipped by 0 bases and J by 2 bases, with 10 bases between them. From germline, CDR1 is SGHTA and CDR2 FQGNSA. The CDR3 loop spans 15 amino acids. Here the CDR3 reads CASSLAGLLQETQYF. Here the CDR3 DNA reads TGTGCCAGCAGCTTAGCTGGACTCCTACAAGAGACCCAGTACTTC. Complete variable domain (other parts from reference TRBV7-2 and TRBJ2-5): GAGVSQSPSNKVTEKGKDVELRCDPISGHTALYWYRQSLGQGLEFLIYFQGNSAPDKSGLPSDRFSAERTGGSVSTLTIQRTQQEDSAVYLCASSLAGLLQETQYFGPGTRLLVL.

The chain carries TRBV19 and TRBJ1-4; D unclear. The CDR3 sequence is 11 residues long. Trimming pared 5 bases from V and 7 bases from J, leaving 5 bases between. The germline V gene encodes CDR1 LNHDA and CDR2 SQIVND (reference sequence). Here the CDR3 reads CASSPGEKLFF. Here the CDR3 DNA reads TGTGCCAGTAGTCCGGGTGAAAAACTGTTTTTT.

This rearrangement joins TRBV14 to TRBJ2-5; no reliable D call. V lost 0 bases and J 2 bases, leaving 7 bases between the germline ends. The germline CDR1 and CDR2 sequences are SGHDN and FVKESK. The CDR3 is 14 amino acids. This chain's CDR3 is CASSQENSQETQYF. The CDR3 DNA follows: TGTGCCAGCAGCCAAGAGAACAGTCAAGAGACCCAGTACTTC.

This chain joins TRBV6-5 and TRBJ2-1, with 8 bases fitting TRBD2. Per germline, CDR1 MNHEY and CDR2 SVGAGI. CDR3 length equals 15 residues. Trimming at V came to 6 bases and at J to 7 bases, leaving 11 bases not matched to a gene. In nucleotides, the CDR3 is TGTGCCAGCAGAGCCGGGAGGGCCTTCGTTAATGAGCAGTTCTTC. Its protein is CASRAGRAFVNEQFF.

The chain employs TRBV10-2 and TRBJ2-7; D is ambiguous. Between the trimmed V and J ends, which lost 5 bases and 5 bases, there was a span of 7 bases. Germline values: CDR1 WSHSY, CDR2 SAAADI. This CDR3 has 11 amino acids. The CDR3 DNA is TGCGCCAGCAGTCCGTCGGACGAGCAGTACTTC. Translated, it gives CASSPSDEQYF.

This clone was counted once. This chain joins TRBV6-5 and TRBJ2-1; 10 bases fit TRBD2. The CDR3 sequence is 15 residues long. The germline V gene has CDR1 MNHEY and CDR2 SVGAGI. Trimming took 6 bases from V and 5 from J; bases not matched to a gene: 7. The CDR3 here is CASRTGTSVDNEQFF. The CDR3 DNA follows: TGTGCCAGCAGAACCGGGACTAGCGTAGACAATGAGCAGTTCTTC.

This chain joins TRBV15 and TRBJ1-4; no definite D call. The CDR3 spans 15 residues. Germline loops: CDR1 LNHNV, CDR2 YYDKDF (reference sequence). The V gene lost 0 bases and the J gene lost 8 bases, with 13 bases spanning the gap. The CDR3: CATSRDPGSDEKLFF. The CDR3 region has the DNA TGTGCCACCAGCAGAGATCCGGGGTCCGACGAAAAACTGTTTTTT.